The rows below give T cell receptor beta chains drawn from one sample of a study of shared clonotypes between healthy human individuals. TCRdb's copy holds only in-frame clones and misses some; the assay was immunoSEQ multiplex PCR. The table shows roughly 550,000 clones, with roughly 96% occurring only once. Sequencing was performed on naive CD8+ T cells sorted from blood. These receptors were obtained from a woman in her twenties or thirties in good health. The CDR3 runs from the conserved cysteine through the conserved F or W. The D gene is left open where the match is weak. Size is omitted from some rows. Given values are once, few, many or a class for expanded clones.

D	size	V	J	DNA	CDR3
NA	NA	TRBV9	TRBJ2-3	TGTGCCAGCAGCGTAAGGTGGCAGGGAGACACAGATACGCAGTATTTT	CASSVRWQGDTDTQYF
NA	NA	TRBV28	TRBJ2-2	TGTGCCAGCAGGCCCGGTCGGGGGCGGTCCGGGGAGCTGTTTTTT	CASRPGRGRSGELFF
NA	NA	TRBV28	TRBJ2-5	TGTGCCAGCAGTTTATTGGCAGGTCGACAAGAGACCCAGTACTTC	CASSLLAGRQETQYF
TRBD2	NA	TRBV28	TRBJ2-1	TGTGCCAGCAGCCGGAAGGGACTAGCGAGGAGTGAGCAGTTCTTC	CASSRKGLARSEQFF
NA	NA	TRBV28	TRBJ2-7	TGTGCCAGCAGAAAGCGGGCCTACGAGCAGTACTTC	CASRKRAYEQYF
NA	NA	TRBV29-1	TRBJ2-7	TGCAGCGTTGAAGGGACTGACTCCTACGAGCAGTACTTC	CSVEGTDSYEQYF
NA	NA	TRBV19	TRBJ1-2	TGTGCCAGTAGTAACGGGGCGGACTATGGCTACACCTTC	CASSNGADYGYTF
NA	few	TRBV6-1	TRBJ2-7	TGTGCCAGCCAGGTGGAGCGATACGAGCAGTACTTC	CASQVERYEQYF
NA	NA	TRBV19	TRBJ2-7	TGTGCCAGTAGTCGTGGACTGGTGTTCGAAGGTTCCTACGAGCAGTACTTC	CASSRGLVFEGSYEQYF
NA	few	TRBV28	TRBJ1-5	TGTGCCAGCAGTCTGGGGTGGGGCAATCAGCCCCAGCATTTT	CASSLGWGNQPQHF
NA	NA	TRBV6-5	TRBJ2-7	TGTGCCAGCAGCCGTACCATCGACGGATCCTACGAGCAGTACTTC	CASSRTIDGSYEQYF
TRBD2	NA	TRBV6-4	TRBJ2-3	TGTGCCAGCAGTGATTCTGCGGGAGCTGCAACAGATACGCAGTATTTT	CASSDSAGAATDTQYF
NA	NA	TRBV2	TRBJ2-1	TGTGCCAGCAGTGAAACTGGGGGCGGCTCTAATGAGCAGTTCTTC	CASSETGGGSNEQFF
TRBD1	NA	TRBV6-5	TRBJ2-3	TGTGCCAGCAGTTACTCCCGGACAGGGATGACAGATACGCAGTATTTT	CASSYSRTGMTDTQYF
NA	NA	TRBV19	TRBJ1-5	TGTGCCAGTAGTATAGTCCAGGGGCCCGGCCAGCCCCAGCATTTT	CASSIVQGPGQPQHF
NA	NA	TRBV7-9	TRBJ1-3	TGTGCCAGCGTAATTGGCAGGGCTGCTGGAAACACCATATATTTT	CASVIGRAAGNTIYF
NA	few	TRBV28	TRBJ1-5	TGTGCCAGCAGTCCCGTGGTTCAGCCCCAGCATTTT	CASSPVVQPQHF
NA	NA	TRBV6-4	TRBJ1-5	TGTGCCAGCAGTGACTCGGGGGGGCACGGTCAGCCCCAGCATTTT	CASSDSGGHGQPQHF
NA	NA	TRBV10-3	TRBJ1-1	TGTGCCATCAGATATGAGGACGAGACTGAAGCTTTCTTT	CAIRYEDETEAFF
NA	NA	TRBV7-9	TRBJ2-7	TGTGCCAGCAGCAAAGAAAAGACAGGTAGACTCTCCTACGAGCAGTACTTC	CASSKEKTGRLSYEQYF
NA	NA	TRBV27	TRBJ1-1	TGTGCCAGCTCGCTTTTTGGAGCCCTTATGAACACTGAAGCTTTCTTT	CASSLFGALMNTEAFF
TRBD2	NA	TRBV19	TRBJ2-2	TGTGCCAGTAGGAGACTAGCGGAAAACACCGGGGAGCTGTTTTTT	CASRRLAENTGELFF
TRBD2	NA	TRBV5-1	TRBJ2-1	TGCGCCAGCAGCTCCACGAGGACTAGTCCGAATGAGCAGTTCTTC	CASSSTRTSPNEQFF
NA	NA	TRBV19	TRBJ2-1	TGTGCCAGTAGGGACCTCTCCTCTTACAATGAGCAGTTCTTC	CASRDLSSYNEQFF
NA	NA	TRBV2	TRBJ2-7	TGTGCCAGCAGCCAGGGAACGGAGTCCTACGAGCAGTACTTC	CASSQGTESYEQYF
NA	NA	TRBV5-1	TRBJ2-3	TGCGCCAGCAGCCCGGACTACCCCCCCACAGATACGCAGTATTTT	CASSPDYPPTDTQYF
NA	NA	TRBV4-2	TRBJ2-7	TGTGCCAGCAGCCCACCTGATTACGAGCAGTACTTC	CASSPPDYEQYF
TRBD1	NA	TRBV11-2	TRBJ2-3	TGTGCCAGCGGCCCTAGGGGACAGGGAGAAGATACGCAGTATTTT	CASGPRGQGEDTQYF
NA	NA	TRBV7-3	TRBJ2-3	TGTGCCAGCAGCTTAAAGTACGGGAGTACAGATACGCAGTATTTT	CASSLKYGSTDTQYF
TRBD2	NA	TRBV30	TRBJ2-2	TGTGCCTGGAGTGACGGATCTAGCGGGGAGGGGGAGCTGTTTTTT	CAWSDGSSGEGELFF
TRBD2	NA	TRBV7-6	TRBJ2-1	TGTGCCAGCAGCTTAGCGCTAGCGGGAGGACTAAACAATGAGCAGTTCTTC	CASSLALAGGLNNEQFF
NA	NA	TRBV5-6	TRBJ2-7	TGTGCCAGCAGCGTACAGAGCTACGAGCAGTACTTC	CASSVQSYEQYF
NA	NA	TRBV14	TRBJ1-6	TGTGCCAGCAGCCCAGTCGGGGCTTCCTATAATTCACCCCTCCACTTT	CASSPVGASYNSPLHF
TRBD2	once	TRBV14	TRBJ2-1	TGTGCCAGCAGCCAAGATTGGCTAGCGGGAGGGGGTTTTAATGAGCAGTTCTTC	CASSQDWLAGGGFNEQFF
NA	NA	TRBV2	TRBJ2-7	TGTGCCAGCAGTCCGCGGAGCTCCTACGAGCAGTACTTC	CASSPRSSYEQYF
TRBD1	NA	TRBV6-5	TRBJ2-7	TGTGCGCAGGGACAGAATTTGGGCGAGCAGTACTTC	CAQGQNLGEQYF
NA	NA	TRBV5-4	TRBJ2-3	TGTGCCAGCAGCTTGGGACTAGAGCCAGATACGCAGTATTTT	CASSLGLEPDTQYF
TRBD1	NA	TRBV7-9	TRBJ1-1	TGTGCCAGCAGCCCCGGGGACAGGGCTGAACCTTTCTTT	CASSPGDRAEPFF
NA	NA	TRBV7-9	TRBJ2-7	TGTGCCAGCAGCTTATGGGACGCCTACGAGCAGTACTTC	CASSLWDAYEQYF
NA	NA	TRBV5-6	TRBJ1-4	TGTGCCAGCAGCTTGGGGACAGTAGGTCGACCTAATGAAAAACTGTTTTTT	CASSLGTVGRPNEKLFF
NA	NA	TRBV9	TRBJ1-5	TGTGCCAGCAGCGCTTCAGATAGCAATCAGCCCCAGCATTTT	CASSASDSNQPQHF
NA	NA	TRBV28	TRBJ2-7	TGTGCCAGCAGTTTATGGGAGGGTCTGAGGGAGCAGTACTTC	CASSLWEGLREQYF
NA	NA	TRBV27	TRBJ2-3	TGTGCCAGCAGTTTATCCCGGACGGATACGCAGTATTTT	CASSLSRTDTQYF
NA	NA	TRBV7-7	TRBJ2-5	TGTGCCAGCAACGACCCCGGCGAGACCCAGTACTTC	CASNDPGETQYF
NA	NA	TRBV6-5	TRBJ2-7	TGTGCCAGCAGGTCCGACGACTCCTACGAGCAGTACTTC	CASRSDDSYEQYF
NA	NA	TRBV7-9	TRBJ1-2	TGTGCCAGCAGCTTAGGGAGAGCTAACTATGGCTACACCTTC	CASSLGRANYGYTF
NA	NA	TRBV2	TRBJ2-7	TGTGCCAGCAAGGGAATCTACGAGCAGTACTTC	CASKGIYEQYF